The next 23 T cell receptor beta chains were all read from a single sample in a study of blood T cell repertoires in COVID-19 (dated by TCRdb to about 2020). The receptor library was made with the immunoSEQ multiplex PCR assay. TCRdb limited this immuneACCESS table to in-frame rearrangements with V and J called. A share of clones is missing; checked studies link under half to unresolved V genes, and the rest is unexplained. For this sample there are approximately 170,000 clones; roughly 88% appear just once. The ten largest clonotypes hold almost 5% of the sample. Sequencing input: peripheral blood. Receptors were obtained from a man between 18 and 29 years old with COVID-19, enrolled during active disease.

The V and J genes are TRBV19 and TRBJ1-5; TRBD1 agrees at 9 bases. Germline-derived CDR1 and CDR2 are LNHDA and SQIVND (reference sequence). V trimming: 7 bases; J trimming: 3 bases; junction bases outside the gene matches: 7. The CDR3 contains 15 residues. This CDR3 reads CASTGTGLPNQPQHF. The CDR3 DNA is TGTGCCAGTACGGGGACAGGGTTGCCCAATCAGCCCCAGCATTTT.

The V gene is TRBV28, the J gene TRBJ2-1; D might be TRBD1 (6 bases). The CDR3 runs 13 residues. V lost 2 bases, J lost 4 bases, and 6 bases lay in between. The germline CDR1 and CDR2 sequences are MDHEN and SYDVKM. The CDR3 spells CASSLGQYNEQFF. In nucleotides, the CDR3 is TGTGCCAGCAGTTTAGGACAGTACAATGAGCAGTTCTTC.

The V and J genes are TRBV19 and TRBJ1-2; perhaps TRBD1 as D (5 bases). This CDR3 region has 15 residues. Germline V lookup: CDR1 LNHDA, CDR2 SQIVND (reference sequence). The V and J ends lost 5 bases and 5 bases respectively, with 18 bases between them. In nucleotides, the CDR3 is TGTGCCAGTAGTTCTTATTGGAGGGACGCTTATGGCTACACCTTC. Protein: CASSSYWRDAYGYTF.

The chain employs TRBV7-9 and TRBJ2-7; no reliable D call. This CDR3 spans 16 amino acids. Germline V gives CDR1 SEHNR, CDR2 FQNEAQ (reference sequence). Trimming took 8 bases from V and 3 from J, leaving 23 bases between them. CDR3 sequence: CASGGDVRAPGYEQYF. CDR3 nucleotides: TGTGCCAGCGGTGGCGATGTGAGAGCGCCGGGCTACGAGCAGTACTTC.

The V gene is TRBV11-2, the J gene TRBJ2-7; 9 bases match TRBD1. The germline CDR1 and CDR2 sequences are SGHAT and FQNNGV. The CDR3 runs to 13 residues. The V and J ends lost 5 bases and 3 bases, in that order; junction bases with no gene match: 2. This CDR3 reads CASSGTGFYEQYF. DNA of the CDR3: TGTGCCAGCAGCGGGACAGGGTTCTACGAGCAGTACTTC.

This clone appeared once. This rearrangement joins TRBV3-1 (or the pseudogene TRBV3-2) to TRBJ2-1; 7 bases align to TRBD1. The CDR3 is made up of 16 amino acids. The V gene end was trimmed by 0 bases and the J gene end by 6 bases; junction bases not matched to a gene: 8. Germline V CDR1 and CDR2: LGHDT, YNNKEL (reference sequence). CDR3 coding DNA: TGTGCCAGCAGCCAAGAATTCCCGACAGGGCCCAATGAGCAGTTCTTC. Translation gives CASSQEFPTGPNEQFF.

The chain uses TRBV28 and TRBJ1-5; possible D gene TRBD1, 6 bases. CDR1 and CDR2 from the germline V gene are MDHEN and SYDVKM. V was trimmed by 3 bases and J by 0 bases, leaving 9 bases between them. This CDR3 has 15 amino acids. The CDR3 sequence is CASSFRGYSNQPQHF. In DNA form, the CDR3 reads TGTGCCAGCAGTTTCAGGGGTTATAGCAATCAGCCCCAGCATTTT.

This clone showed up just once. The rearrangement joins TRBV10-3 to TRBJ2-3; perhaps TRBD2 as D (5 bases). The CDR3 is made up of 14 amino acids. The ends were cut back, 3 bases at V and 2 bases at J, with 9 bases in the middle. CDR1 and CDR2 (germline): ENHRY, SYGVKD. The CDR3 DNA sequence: TGTGCCATCAGTGAAAACGGGAACACAGATACGCAGTATTTT. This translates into CAISENGNTDTQYF.

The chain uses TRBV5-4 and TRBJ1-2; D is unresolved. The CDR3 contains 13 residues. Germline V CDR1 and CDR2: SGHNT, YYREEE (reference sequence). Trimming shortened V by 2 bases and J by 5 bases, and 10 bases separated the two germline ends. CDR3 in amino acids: CASSLDTSYGYTF. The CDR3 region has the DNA TGTGCCAGCAGCTTAGACACCTCGTATGGCTACACCTTC.

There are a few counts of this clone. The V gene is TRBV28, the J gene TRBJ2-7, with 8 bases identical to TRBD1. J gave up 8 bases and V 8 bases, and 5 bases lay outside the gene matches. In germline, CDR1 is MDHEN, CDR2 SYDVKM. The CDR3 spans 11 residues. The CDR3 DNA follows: TGTGCCAGCCCCGGACAGGGAAAGCAGTACTTC. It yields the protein CASPGQGKQYF.

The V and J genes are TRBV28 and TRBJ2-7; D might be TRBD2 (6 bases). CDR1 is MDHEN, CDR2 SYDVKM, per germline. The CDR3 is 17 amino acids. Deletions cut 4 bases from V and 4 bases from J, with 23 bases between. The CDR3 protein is CASSSRAARWGVYEQYF. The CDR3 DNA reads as TGTGCCAGCAGTTCCAGAGCCGCTAGGTGGGGGGTTTACGAGCAGTACTTC.

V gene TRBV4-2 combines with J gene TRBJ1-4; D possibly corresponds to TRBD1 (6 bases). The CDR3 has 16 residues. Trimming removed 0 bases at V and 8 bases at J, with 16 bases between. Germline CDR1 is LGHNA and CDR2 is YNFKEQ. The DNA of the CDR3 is TGTGCCAGCAGCCAAGAGGTTCCAGGGGAGAGGGAAAAACTGTTTTTT. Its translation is CASSQEVPGEREKLFF.

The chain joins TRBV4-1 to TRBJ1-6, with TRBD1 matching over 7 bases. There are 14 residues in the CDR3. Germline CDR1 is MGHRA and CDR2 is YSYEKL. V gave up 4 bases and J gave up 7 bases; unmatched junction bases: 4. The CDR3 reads CASSRGQKNSPLHF. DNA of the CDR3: TGCGCCAGCAGCCGGGGACAGAAAAATTCACCCCTCCACTTT.

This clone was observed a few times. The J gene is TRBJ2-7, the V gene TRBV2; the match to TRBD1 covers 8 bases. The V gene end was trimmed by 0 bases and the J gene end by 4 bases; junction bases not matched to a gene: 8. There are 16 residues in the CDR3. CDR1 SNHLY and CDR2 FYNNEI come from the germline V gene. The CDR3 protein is CASSEAATGALYEQYF. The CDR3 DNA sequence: TGTGCCAGCAGTGAAGCCGCGACAGGGGCTCTTTACGAGCAGTACTTC.

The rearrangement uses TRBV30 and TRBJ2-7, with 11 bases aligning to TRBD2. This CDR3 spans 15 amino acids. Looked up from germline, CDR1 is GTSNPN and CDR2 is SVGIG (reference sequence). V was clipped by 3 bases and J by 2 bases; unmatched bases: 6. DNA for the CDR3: TGTGCCTGGAGGGCTAGCGGGAGGCCCACCTACGAGCAGTACTTC. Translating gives CAWRASGRPTYEQYF.

In nucleotides, the CDR3 is TGTGCCACCCACCTGATGGGGACAGCGAACACCGGGGAGCTGTTTTTT. The encoded protein is CATHLMGTANTGELFF. The chain employs TRBV11-2 and TRBJ2-2, with 7 bases matching TRBD1. This CDR3 region has 16 residues. The germline V gene has CDR1 SGHAT and CDR2 FQNNGV. After removal of 10 bases from V and 0 bases from J, the junction contained 11 bases not matched to a gene.

CDR3 loop: CASSQGRWEGLDGYTF. CDR3 coding DNA: TGCGCCAGCAGCCAAGGCCGATGGGAGGGGTTGGATGGCTACACCTTC. The chain recombines TRBV4-3 with TRBJ1-2, with D possibly matching TRBD1 (5 bases). V lost 1 base to trimming and J lost 6 bases, with 18 bases between them. This CDR3 comprises 16 residues. Germline loops: CDR1 LGHNA, CDR2 YSLEER.

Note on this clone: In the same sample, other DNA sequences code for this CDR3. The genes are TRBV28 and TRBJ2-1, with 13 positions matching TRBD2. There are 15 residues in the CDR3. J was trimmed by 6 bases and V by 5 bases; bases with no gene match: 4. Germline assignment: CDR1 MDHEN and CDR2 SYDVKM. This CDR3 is CASSPTSGRGNEQFF. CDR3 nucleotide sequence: TGTGCCAGCAGTCCTACTAGCGGGAGGGGCAATGAGCAGTTCTTC. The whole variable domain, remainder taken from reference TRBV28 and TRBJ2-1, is DVKVTQSSRYLVKRTGEKVFLECVQDMDHENMFWYRQDPGLGLRLIYFSYDVKMKEKGDIPEGYSVSREKKERFSLILESASTNQTSMYLCASSPTSGRGNEQFFGPGTRLTVL.

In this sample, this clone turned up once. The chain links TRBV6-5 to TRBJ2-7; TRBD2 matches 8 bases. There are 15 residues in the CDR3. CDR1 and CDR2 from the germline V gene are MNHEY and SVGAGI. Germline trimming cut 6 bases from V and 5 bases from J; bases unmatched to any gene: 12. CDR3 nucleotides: TGTGCCAGCAGCAGAGGGGCAGCGGGAGCCCACGAGCAGTACTTC. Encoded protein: CASSRGAAGAHEQYF.

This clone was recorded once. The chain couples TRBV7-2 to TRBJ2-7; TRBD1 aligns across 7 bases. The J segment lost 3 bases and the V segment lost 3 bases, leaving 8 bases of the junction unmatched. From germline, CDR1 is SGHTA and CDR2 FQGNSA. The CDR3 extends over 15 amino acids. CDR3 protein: CASSFRQGIVYEQYF. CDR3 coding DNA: TGTGCCAGCAGCTTCCGACAGGGAATAGTCTACGAGCAGTACTTC.

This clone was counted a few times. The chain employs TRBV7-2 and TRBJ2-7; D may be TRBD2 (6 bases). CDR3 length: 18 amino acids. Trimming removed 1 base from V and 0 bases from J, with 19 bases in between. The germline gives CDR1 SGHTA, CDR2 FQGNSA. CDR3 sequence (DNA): TGTGCCAGCAGCTTAGACGCACTAGCCCAAGCCTCCTCCTACGAGCAGTACTTC. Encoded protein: CASSLDALAQASSYEQYF.

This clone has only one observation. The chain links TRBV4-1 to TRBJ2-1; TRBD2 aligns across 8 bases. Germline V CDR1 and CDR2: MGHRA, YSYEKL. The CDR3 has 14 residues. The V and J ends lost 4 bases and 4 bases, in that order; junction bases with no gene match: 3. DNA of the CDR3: TGCGCCAGCAGCCCGGGACTAGGATACAATGAGCAGTTCTTC. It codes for CASSPGLGYNEQFF.

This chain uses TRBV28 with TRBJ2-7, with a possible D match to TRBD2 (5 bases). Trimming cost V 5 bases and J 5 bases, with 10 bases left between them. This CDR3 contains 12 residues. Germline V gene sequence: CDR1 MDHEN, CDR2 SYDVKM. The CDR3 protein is CASSRLSDEQYF. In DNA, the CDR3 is TGTGCCAGCAGTCGACTAAGCGACGAGCAGTACTTC.